This is a list of T cell receptor beta chains from one sample in a study of blood T cell repertoires in COVID-19. Libraries were prepared by immunoSEQ multiplex PCR; TCRdb keeps only in-frame clonotypes and omits some of them. The table lists about 170,000 clones, approximately 86% of them singletons. Sequenced: peripheral blood. These receptors were taken from a man in his 70s with acute or convalescent COVID-19. CDR3s include the opening cysteine and the closing phenylalanine or tryptophan. A D gene is named only where the DNA matches it firmly.

>TRBJ2-1|-|TRBV5-1
CASSLDRSNNEQFF
TGCGCCAGCAGCTTGGATAGATCCAACAATGAGCAGTTCTTC
>TRBJ2-4|TRBD2|TRBV28
CASSLRGGNIQYF
TGTGCCAGCAGTTTACGGGGGGGAAACATTCAGTACTTC
>TRBJ2-3|TRBD2|TRBV9
CASSVSPSGGVTDTQYF
TGTGCCAGCAGCGTATCCCCTAGCGGGGGAGTCACAGATACGCAGTATTTT
>TRBJ2-7|-|TRBV6-2/TRBV6-3
CASSYHGLEQYF
TGTGCCAGCAGTTACCACGGTCTCGAGCAGTACTTC
>TRBJ2-1|-|TRBV24-1
CATSDSGSPDNEQFF
TGTGCCACCAGTGACTCCGGGTCGCCCGACAATGAGCAGTTCTTC
>TRBJ2-3|-|TRBV18
CASSPILGASTDTQYF
TGTGCCAGCTCACCAATCTTGGGGGCTAGCACAGATACGCAGTATTTT
>TRBJ2-5|TRBD2|TRBV15
CATSSPRTSGGETQYF
TGTGCCACCAGCAGTCCCCGGACTAGCGGGGGAGAGACCCAGTACTTC
>TRBJ1-2|-|TRBV2
CASSVDSGYTF
TGTGCCAGCAGTGTAGACTCCGGCTACACCTTC
>TRBJ1-1|-|TRBV2
CASSERQGRNTEAFF
TGTGCCAGCAGTGAAAGGCAGGGGAGGAACACTGAAGCTTTCTTT
>TRBJ1-5|-|TRBV28
CASVYGAGTGQPQHF
TGTGCCAGCGTCTACGGGGCAGGGACTGGCCAGCCCCAGCATTTT
>TRBJ2-4|-|TRBV20-1
CSALNTGIQYF
TGCAGTGCCTTGAATACAGGCATTCAGTACTTC